This T cell receptor (beta chain) was obtained from a study of cytomegalovirus exposure and HLA in healthy donors. Study-wide context: A preliminary data release comprised 80 million to 95 million unique TCRs obtained from HLA-typed donors. General study points: The study put around 180 TCR beta chains on its list as cytomegalovirus-associated. Prior analysis indicated that the majority of TCR beta V segments exhibited productivity approximately 87% or approximately 30% of the time. Highly shared sequence variants in one cluster were likely a sequencing artifact.

Looked up from germline, CDR1 is ENHRY and CDR2 is SYGVKD. V was clipped by 4 bases and J by 2 bases, with 9 bases between them. The CDR3 runs 13 residues. It was with 60 Vbeta and 13 Jbeta primers that the PCR ran. TCRdb's table, derived via immunoSEQ multiplex PCR, lists solely in-frame clones and lacks some. Altogether some 110,000 clones are present, 76% being singletons, with the ten largest covering around 5%. Comments on this clone: No antigen is known for it.

This TCR derives from a woman aged 18-29 years in good health and CMV-seropositive. The sequenced sample was PBMCs. The rearrangement uses TRBV10-3 and TRBJ2-7; no clear D gene. The CDR3 sequence: CAISGQETYEQYF. The CDR3 DNA follows: TGTGCCATCAGTGGGCAGGAAACCTACGAGCAGTACTTC.